This is a list of T cell receptor beta chains from one sample in a study of tumor-infiltrating lymphocytes in primary liver carcinoma. TCRdb re-analysed the multiplex PCR reads in MiXCR, keeping a single row per CDR3 protein. The table shows approximately 330,000 distinct CDR3 sequences, with approximately 65% occurring only once. Sequenced: peripheral blood. Receptors were obtained from a man aged 40-49 years with primary liver carcinoma and hepatitis B virus infection. CDR3s include the opening cysteine and the closing phenylalanine or tryptophan. The D gene is left open where the match is weak. A clone size is listed for some rows: how often the clone was seen (once, few, many), or a class if it is expanded.

d_call: -
clone_size: -
j_call: TRBJ2-3
v_call: TRBV11-2
cdr3_aa: CACSLDGYTTDTLYF
cdr3_nt: TGTGCCTGCAGCTTAGACGGCTATACCACAGATACGCTGTATTTT

d_call: -
clone_size: -
j_call: TRBJ2-3
v_call: TRBV5-4
cdr3_aa: CASSVEDTQYF
cdr3_nt: TGTGCCAGCAGCGTTGAGGATACGCAGTATTTT

d_call: TRBD2
clone_size: many
j_call: TRBJ2-7
v_call: TRBV6-6
cdr3_aa: CASSYLGRGEYEQYF
cdr3_nt: TGTGCCAGCAGTTACCTGGGACGGGGGGAATACGAGCAGTACTTC

d_call: -
clone_size: -
j_call: TRBJ1-1
v_call: TRBV12-3/TRBV12-4
cdr3_aa: CTSSILGTEAFF
cdr3_nt: TGTACCAGCAGCATCCTTGGGACTGAAGCTTTCTTT

d_call: TRBD2
clone_size: -
j_call: TRBJ2-1
v_call: TRBV11-3
cdr3_aa: CDSRAGTREINEQFF
cdr3_nt: TGTGACAGCAGAGCCGGGACTAGAGAGATTAATGAACAGTTCTTC

d_call: TRBD2
clone_size: many
j_call: TRBJ2-2
v_call: TRBV6-2/TRBV6-3
cdr3_aa: CASTRTSGSWGLFF
cdr3_nt: TGTGCCAGCACCCGGACTAGCGGGAGCTGGGGGCTGTTTTTT

d_call: -
clone_size: -
j_call: TRBJ2-3
v_call: TRBV4-1
cdr3_aa: CASSHARNVDTQYF
cdr3_nt: TGCGCCAGCAGCCATGCCAGGAATGTAGATACGCAGTATTTT

d_call: -
clone_size: -
j_call: TRBJ2-6
v_call: TRBV4-1
cdr3_aa: CASSHYERTPSGANVLTF
cdr3_nt: TGCGCCAGCAGCCACTACGAGAGGACCCCCTCTGGGGCCAACGTCCTGACTTTC

d_call: -
clone_size: -
j_call: TRBJ2-3
v_call: TRBV5-1
cdr3_aa: CARSGTDTQYF
cdr3_nt: TGCGCCAGAAGCGGCACAGATACGCAGTATTTT

d_call: -
clone_size: many
j_call: TRBJ2-3
v_call: TRBV12-3/TRBV12-4
cdr3_aa: CASSFIRGRDTQYF
cdr3_nt: TGTGCCAGCAGTTTTATCCGGGGCAGAGATACGCAGTATTTT

d_call: -
clone_size: few
j_call: TRBJ2-1
v_call: TRBV10-1
cdr3_aa: CASSESGPPRDNEQFF
cdr3_nt: TGCGCCAGCAGTGAGTCGGGGCCCCCTCGGGACAATGAGCAGTTCTTC

d_call: TRBD2
clone_size: -
j_call: TRBJ2-5
v_call: TRBV6-5
cdr3_aa: CVSSYASGGGAQYF
cdr3_nt: TGTGTCAGCAGTTACGCTAGCGGGGGAGGCGCCCAGTACTTC

d_call: TRBD2
clone_size: many
j_call: TRBJ2-5
v_call: TRBV11-2
cdr3_aa: CASSLGLAGGYGETQYF
cdr3_nt: TGTGCCAGCAGCTTAGGATTAGCGGGAGGGTACGGAGAGACCCAGTACTTC

d_call: -
clone_size: few
j_call: TRBJ2-7
v_call: TRBV5-4
cdr3_aa: CASSFPSSYEQYF
cdr3_nt: TGTGCCAGCAGCTTTCCAAGCTCCTACGAGCAGTACTTC

d_call: -
clone_size: many
j_call: TRBJ2-5
v_call: TRBV10-3
cdr3_aa: CATTADRRGTQYF
cdr3_nt: TGTGCCACTACAGCGGACAGAAGGGGGACCCAGTACTTC

d_call: -
clone_size: -
j_call: TRBJ1-1
v_call: TRBV7-9
cdr3_aa: CASSSEQGDDEAFF
cdr3_nt: TGTGCCAGCAGCTCAGAACAGGGTGACGATGAAGCTTTCTTT

d_call: -
clone_size: -
j_call: TRBJ1-3
v_call: TRBV13
cdr3_aa: CASSSPVSGNTIYF
cdr3_nt: TGTGCCAGCAGCTCACCCGTCTCTGGAAACACCATATATTTT

d_call: -
clone_size: -
j_call: TRBJ2-5
v_call: TRBV5-5
cdr3_aa: CASSLIVGVRETQYF
cdr3_nt: TGTGCCAGCAGCTTGATCGTGGGGGTTAGGGAGACCCAGTACTTC

d_call: TRBD1
clone_size: -
j_call: TRBJ2-7
v_call: TRBV12-3/TRBV12-4
cdr3_aa: CASSGQGGRAYEQYF
cdr3_nt: TGTGCCAGCAGTGGACAGGGGGGACGGGCATACGAGCAGTACTTC

d_call: TRBD2
clone_size: few
j_call: TRBJ2-2
v_call: TRBV5-4
cdr3_aa: CASSSPLAGGATGELFF
cdr3_nt: TGTGCCAGCAGCTCCCCACTAGCGGGGGGGGCAACCGGGGAGCTGTTTTTT

d_call: TRBD2
clone_size: -
j_call: TRBJ2-1
v_call: TRBV28
cdr3_aa: CGTRGTLYEQFF
cdr3_nt: TGCGGAACGCGGGGGACTCTTTATGAGCAGTTCTTC

d_call: -
clone_size: -
j_call: TRBJ2-7
v_call: TRBV11-2
cdr3_aa: CTSSTGTRGYWYF
cdr3_nt: TGTACCAGCAGCACCGGGACAAGGGGATATTGGTACTTC

d_call: TRBD2
clone_size: once
j_call: TRBJ2-3
v_call: TRBV6-1
cdr3_aa: CASRPGRAQGTQNF
cdr3_nt: TGTGCCAGTAGACCCGGGAGGGCCCAGGGTACGCAGAATTTT

d_call: -
clone_size: many
j_call: TRBJ2-4
v_call: TRBV6-6
cdr3_aa: CASSPGGETRNIQYF
cdr3_nt: TGTGCCAGCAGTCCAGGTGGAGAGACGAGAAACATTCAGTACTTC

d_call: -
clone_size: -
j_call: TRBJ1-5
v_call: TRBV6-2/TRBV6-3
cdr3_aa: CASTLQGWNQPQHF
cdr3_nt: TGTGCCAGCACTTTACAGGGTTGGAATCAGCCCCAGCATTTT

d_call: TRBD2
clone_size: many
j_call: TRBJ2-7
v_call: TRBV11-2
cdr3_aa: CASSLTSGTLSYEQYF
cdr3_nt: TGTGCCAGCAGCTTAACTAGCGGGACCCTCTCCTACGAGCAGTACTTC

d_call: TRBD1
clone_size: many
j_call: TRBJ2-7
v_call: TRBV6-5
cdr3_aa: CASRGLWRQGNYEQYF
cdr3_nt: TGTGCCAGCAGGGGCCTGTGGAGACAGGGGAACTACGAGCAGTACTTC

d_call: -
clone_size: few
j_call: TRBJ2-1
v_call: TRBV6-1
cdr3_aa: CASSARDANNEQFF
cdr3_nt: TGTGCCAGCAGTGCCCGGGACGCGAACAATGAGCAGTTCTTC

d_call: TRBD2
clone_size: many
j_call: TRBJ2-1
v_call: TRBV14
cdr3_aa: CASSQLSGRDSDEQFF
cdr3_nt: TGTGCCAGCAGTCAGCTTAGCGGGAGGGATTCTGATGAGCAGTTCTTC

d_call: TRBD1
clone_size: many
j_call: TRBJ2-3
v_call: TRBV29-1
cdr3_aa: CSVPGQGALDTQYF
cdr3_nt: TGCAGCGTCCCTGGACAGGGGGCTTTGGATACGCAGTATTTT

d_call: TRBD1
clone_size: many
j_call: TRBJ1-1
v_call: TRBV10-2
cdr3_aa: CASGIGQGVAFF
cdr3_nt: TGCGCCAGCGGAATAGGACAGGGAGTAGCTTTCTTT

d_call: -
clone_size: -
j_call: TRBJ2-3
v_call: TRBV6-2/TRBV6-3
cdr3_aa: CASRLDDYTDMQYF
cdr3_nt: TGTGCCAGCAGGTTAGATGACTACACGGATATGCAGTATTTT

d_call: TRBD2
clone_size: -
j_call: TRBJ2-2
v_call: TRBV6-1
cdr3_aa: CASSSGTSGSGELFF
cdr3_nt: TGTGCCAGCAGTTCCGGGACTAGCGGTAGCGGGGAGCTGTTTTTT

d_call: -
clone_size: many
j_call: TRBJ2-4
v_call: TRBV11-2
cdr3_aa: CASSRERSLAKNIQYF
cdr3_nt: TGTGCCAGCAGCCGCGAGCGGAGCTTAGCCAAAAACATTCAGTACTTC

d_call: -
clone_size: -
j_call: TRBJ1-1
v_call: TRBV11-1
cdr3_aa: CACSLHGGTEVFF
cdr3_nt: TGTGCCTGCAGCTTACACGGGGGCACTGAAGTTTTCTTT

d_call: TRBD1
clone_size: many
j_call: TRBJ2-1
v_call: TRBV6-1
cdr3_aa: CASRVGTDSYNEQFF
cdr3_nt: TGTGCCAGCAGGGTCGGGACAGACTCCTACAATGAGCAGTTCTTC

d_call: -
clone_size: -
j_call: TRBJ1-5
v_call: TRBV6-1
cdr3_aa: CISQDGLSNQPQHF
cdr3_nt: TGTATCAGCCAGGACGGTCTAAGCAATCAGCCCCAGCATTTT

d_call: TRBD2
clone_size: -
j_call: TRBJ2-1
v_call: TRBV11-2
cdr3_aa: CASSLLSSGVEQFF
cdr3_nt: TGTGCCAGCAGTTTATTATCTAGCGGCGTTGAGCAGTTCTTC

d_call: TRBD2
clone_size: few
j_call: TRBJ2-2
v_call: TRBV5-1
cdr3_aa: CASSLSAREGRGELFF
cdr3_nt: TGCGCCAGCAGCTTGTCGGCGCGGGAGGGCCGCGGGGAGCTGTTTTTT

d_call: TRBD2
clone_size: many
j_call: TRBJ2-3
v_call: TRBV12-3/TRBV12-4
cdr3_aa: CASTLGTSGIRGTDTQYF
cdr3_nt: TGTGCCAGCACCCTCGGGACTAGCGGGATCCGTGGCACAGATACGCAGTATTTT

d_call: -
clone_size: -
j_call: TRBJ1-1
v_call: TRBV11-2
cdr3_aa: CVSSLNGRNTVAFF
cdr3_nt: TGTGTCAGCAGCTTAAATGGGCGGAACACTGTAGCTTTCTTT